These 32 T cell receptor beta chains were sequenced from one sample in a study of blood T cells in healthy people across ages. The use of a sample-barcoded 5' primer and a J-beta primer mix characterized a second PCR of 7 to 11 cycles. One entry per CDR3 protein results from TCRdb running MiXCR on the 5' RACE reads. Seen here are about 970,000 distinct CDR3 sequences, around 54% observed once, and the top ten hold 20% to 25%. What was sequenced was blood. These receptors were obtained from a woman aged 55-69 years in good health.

The CDR3 DNA reads as TGTGCCAGCAGCCTTTACGGGGCTAGCTCGAATGAGCAGTTCTTC. Translated, it gives CASSLYGASSNEQFF. This chain uses TRBV7-8 with TRBJ2-1, with D perhaps given as TRBD1 or TRBD2 (5 bases each). Deletions cut 5 bases from V and 7 bases from J, with 18 bases between. Germline V lookup: CDR1 SGHVS, CDR2 FQNEAQ. The CDR3 totals 15 residues.

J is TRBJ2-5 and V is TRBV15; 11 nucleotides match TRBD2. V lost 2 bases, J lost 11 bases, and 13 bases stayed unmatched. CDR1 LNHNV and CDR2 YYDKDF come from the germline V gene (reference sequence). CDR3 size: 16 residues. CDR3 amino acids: CATSRIEGLADNEQYF. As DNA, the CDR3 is TGTGCCACCAGCAGAATAGAGGGACTAGCGGACAATGAGCAGTACTTC.

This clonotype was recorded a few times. The CDR3 nucleotides read TGTGCCAGCAGCCTACCTAATGGACAGCCCAACTATGGCTACACCTTC. Translated: CASSLPNGQPNYGYTF. This chain uses TRBV7-9 with TRBJ1-2; tentatively, D is TRBD1 (6 bases). The V end lost 5 bases, the J end lost 2 bases, and 18 bases lay between the germline ends. The CDR3 is 16 amino acids. Per germline, CDR1 SEHNR and CDR2 FQNEAQ (reference sequence). The full variable domain, with the rest looked up from reference TRBV7-9 and TRBJ1-2, is DTGVSQNPRHKITKRGQNVTFRCDPISEHNRLYWYRQTLGQGPEFLTYFQNEAQLEKSRLLSDRFSAERPKGSFSTLEIQRTEQGDSAMYLCASSLPNGQPNYGYTFGSGTRLTVV.

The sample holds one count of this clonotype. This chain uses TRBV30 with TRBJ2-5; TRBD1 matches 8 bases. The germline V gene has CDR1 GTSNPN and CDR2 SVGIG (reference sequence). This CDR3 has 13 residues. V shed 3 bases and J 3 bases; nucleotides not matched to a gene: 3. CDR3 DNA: TGTGCCTGGAGCCCGGGACAGGAAGAGACCCAGTACTTC. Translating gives CAWSPGQEETQYF.

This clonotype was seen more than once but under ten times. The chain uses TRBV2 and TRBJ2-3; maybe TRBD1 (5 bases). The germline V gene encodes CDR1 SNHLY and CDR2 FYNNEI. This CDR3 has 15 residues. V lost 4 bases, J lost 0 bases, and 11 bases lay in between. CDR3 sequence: CASSVDSPSTDTQYF. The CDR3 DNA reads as TGTGCCAGCAGTGTTGACAGCCCTAGCACAGATACGCAGTATTTT.

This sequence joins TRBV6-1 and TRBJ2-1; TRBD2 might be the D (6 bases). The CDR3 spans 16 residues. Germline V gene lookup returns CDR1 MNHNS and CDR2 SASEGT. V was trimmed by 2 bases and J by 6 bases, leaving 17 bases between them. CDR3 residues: CASSEIGGLALNEQFF. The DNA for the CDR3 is TGTGCCAGCAGTGAAATAGGAGGCCTAGCGCTCAATGAGCAGTTCTTC.

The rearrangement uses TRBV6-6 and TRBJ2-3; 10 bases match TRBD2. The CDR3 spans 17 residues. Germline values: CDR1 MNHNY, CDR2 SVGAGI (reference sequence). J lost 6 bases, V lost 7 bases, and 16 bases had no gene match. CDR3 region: CASNPRPQRTSGDTQYF. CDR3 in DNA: TGTGCCAGCAATCCCCGACCCCAAAGGACTAGCGGCGATACGCAGTATTTT.

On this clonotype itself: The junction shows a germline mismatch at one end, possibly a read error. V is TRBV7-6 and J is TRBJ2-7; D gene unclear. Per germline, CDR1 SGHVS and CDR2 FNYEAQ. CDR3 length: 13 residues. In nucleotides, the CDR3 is TGTGCCAGCAGCCCCGGACCGCCGTACGGGCAGTACTTC. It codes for CASSPGPPYGQYF.

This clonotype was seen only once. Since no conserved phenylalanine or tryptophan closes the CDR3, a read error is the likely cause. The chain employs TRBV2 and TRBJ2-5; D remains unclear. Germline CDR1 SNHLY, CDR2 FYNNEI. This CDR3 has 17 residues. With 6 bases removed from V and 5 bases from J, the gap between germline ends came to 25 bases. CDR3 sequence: CASSVARKTPRRETQYS. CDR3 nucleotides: TGTGCCAGCAGCGTAGCAAGGAAAACTCCCCGGCGGGAGACCCAGTACTCC.

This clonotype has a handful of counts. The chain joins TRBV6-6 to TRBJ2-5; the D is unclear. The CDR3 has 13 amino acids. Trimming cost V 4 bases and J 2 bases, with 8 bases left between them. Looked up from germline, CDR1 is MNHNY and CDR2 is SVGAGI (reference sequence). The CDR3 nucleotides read TGTGCCAGCAGTTCCGAAGTTCAAGAGACCCAGTACTTC. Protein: CASSSEVQETQYF.

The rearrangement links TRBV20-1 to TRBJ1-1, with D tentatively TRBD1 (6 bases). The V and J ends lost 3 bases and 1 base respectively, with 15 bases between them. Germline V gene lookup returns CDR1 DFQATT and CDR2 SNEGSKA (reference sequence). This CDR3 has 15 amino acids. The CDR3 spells CSASRGGGQNTEAFF. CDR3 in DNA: TGCAGTGCTAGCCGGGGGGGCGGACAGAACACTGAAGCTTTCTTT.

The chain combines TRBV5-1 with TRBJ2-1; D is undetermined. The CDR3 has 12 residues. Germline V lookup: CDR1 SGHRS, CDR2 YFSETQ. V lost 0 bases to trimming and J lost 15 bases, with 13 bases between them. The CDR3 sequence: CASSLGGPHWFF. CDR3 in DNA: TGCGCCAGCAGCTTGGGTGGCCCCCACTGGTTCTTC.

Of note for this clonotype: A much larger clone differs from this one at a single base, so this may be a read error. The CDR3 sequence: CAGSSSSYNEQFF. DNA of the CDR3: TGTGCCGGCAGTTCAAGCTCCTACAATGAGCAGTTCTTC. The chain has TRBV2 and TRBJ2-1; D gene uncertain. CDR1 is SNHLY, CDR2 FYNNEI, per germline. This CDR3 region has 13 residues.

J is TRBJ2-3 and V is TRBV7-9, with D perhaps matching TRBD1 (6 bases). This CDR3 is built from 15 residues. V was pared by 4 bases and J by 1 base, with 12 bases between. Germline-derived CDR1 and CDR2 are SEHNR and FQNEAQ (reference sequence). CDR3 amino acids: CASSSNAGGTDTQYF. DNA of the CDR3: TGTGCCAGCAGCTCAAATGCAGGGGGCACAGATACGCAGTATTTT.

The CDR3, as DNA: TGCAGTGCTATACAGGGTGGGGAGACCCAGTACTTC. Amino acid sequence: CSAIQGGETQYF. The chain combines TRBV20-1 with TRBJ2-5, with D tentatively TRBD1 (6 bases). The CDR3 is 12 amino acids. Looked up from germline, CDR1 is DFQATT and CDR2 is SNEGSKA (reference sequence). V was shortened by 4 bases and J by 5 bases, with 11 bases between the two germline ends.

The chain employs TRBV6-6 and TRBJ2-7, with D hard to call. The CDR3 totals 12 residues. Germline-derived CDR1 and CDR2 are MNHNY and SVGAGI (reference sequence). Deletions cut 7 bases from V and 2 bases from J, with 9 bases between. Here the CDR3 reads CASTPNAYEQYF. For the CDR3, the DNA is TGTGCCAGCACCCCGAATGCCTACGAGCAGTACTTC.

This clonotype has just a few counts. This CDR3 is CASSLVGAGQPQHF. CDR3 DNA sequence: TGTGCCAGCAGCTTAGTGGGGGCAGGACAGCCCCAGCATTTT. This sequence joins TRBV11-2 and TRBJ1-5; D may be TRBD1 (6 bases). Per germline, CDR1 SGHAT and CDR2 FQNNGV. This CDR3 contains 14 residues. Trimming shortened V by 1 base and J by 7 bases, and 11 bases separated the two germline ends. Variable domain in full (rest from reference TRBV11-2 and TRBJ1-5): EAGVAQSPRYKIIEKRQSVAFWCNPISGHATLYWYQQILGQGPKLLIQFQNNGVVDDSQLPKDRFSAERLKGVDSTLKIQPAKLEDSAVYLCASSLVGAGQPQHFGDGTRLSIL.

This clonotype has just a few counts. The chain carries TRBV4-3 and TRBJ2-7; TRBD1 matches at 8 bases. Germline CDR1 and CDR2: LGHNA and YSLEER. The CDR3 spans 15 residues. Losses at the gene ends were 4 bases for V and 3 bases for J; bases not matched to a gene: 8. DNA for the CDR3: TGCGCCAGCAGCCTCAGGACAGGGCCGGGCTACGAGCAGTACTTC. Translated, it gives CASSLRTGPGYEQYF.

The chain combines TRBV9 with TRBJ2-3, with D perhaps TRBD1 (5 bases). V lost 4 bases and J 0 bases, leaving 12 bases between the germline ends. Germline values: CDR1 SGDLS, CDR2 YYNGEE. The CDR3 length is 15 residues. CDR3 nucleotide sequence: TGTGCCAGCAGCCCGATGGCAGGGAGCACAGATACGCAGTATTTT. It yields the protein CASSPMAGSTDTQYF.

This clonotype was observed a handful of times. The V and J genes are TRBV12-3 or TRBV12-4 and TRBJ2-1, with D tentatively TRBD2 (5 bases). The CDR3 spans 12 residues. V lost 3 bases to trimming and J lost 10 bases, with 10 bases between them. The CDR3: CASSFTGLEQFF. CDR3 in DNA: TGTGCCAGCAGTTTTACGGGGTTAGAGCAGTTCTTC.

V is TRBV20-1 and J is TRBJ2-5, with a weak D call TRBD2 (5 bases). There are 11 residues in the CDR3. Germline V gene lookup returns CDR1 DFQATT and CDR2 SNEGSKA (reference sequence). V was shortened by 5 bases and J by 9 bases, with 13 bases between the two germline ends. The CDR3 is CSAQIAGAQYF. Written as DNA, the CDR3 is TGCAGTGCTCAAATAGCCGGGGCCCAGTACTTC.

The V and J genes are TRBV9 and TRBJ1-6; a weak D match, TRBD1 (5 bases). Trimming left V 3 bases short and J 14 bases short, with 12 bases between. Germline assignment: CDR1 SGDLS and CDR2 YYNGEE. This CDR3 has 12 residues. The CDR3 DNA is TGTGCCAGCAGCGAAGGGACCGCAGCCCTCCACTTT. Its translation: CASSEGTAALHF.

CDR3 amino acids: CASSLVSGISYNEQFF. The CDR3 nucleotides read TGTGCCAGCAGCTTAGTAAGCGGGATCTCCTACAATGAGCAGTTCTTC. The genes are TRBV7-2 and TRBJ2-1, with 7 bases lining up with TRBD2. Germline assignment: CDR1 SGHTA and CDR2 FQGNSA. Trimming took 1 base from V and 0 from J; bases not matched to a gene: 3. The CDR3 contains 16 residues.

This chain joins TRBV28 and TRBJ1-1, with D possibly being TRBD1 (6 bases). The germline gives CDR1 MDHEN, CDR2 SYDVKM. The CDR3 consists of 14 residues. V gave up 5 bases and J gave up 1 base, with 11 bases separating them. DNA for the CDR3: TGTGCCAGCAGTCCCGAGACAGGGAACACTGAAGCTTTCTTT. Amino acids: CASSPETGNTEAFF.

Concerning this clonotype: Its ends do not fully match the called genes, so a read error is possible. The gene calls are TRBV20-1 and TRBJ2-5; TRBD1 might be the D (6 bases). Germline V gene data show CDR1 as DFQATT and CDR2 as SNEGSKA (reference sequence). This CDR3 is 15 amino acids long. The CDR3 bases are TGCAGTACTAGAAATCGTATGGGGGCCCAAGAGACCCAGTACTTC. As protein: CSTRNRMGAQETQYF.

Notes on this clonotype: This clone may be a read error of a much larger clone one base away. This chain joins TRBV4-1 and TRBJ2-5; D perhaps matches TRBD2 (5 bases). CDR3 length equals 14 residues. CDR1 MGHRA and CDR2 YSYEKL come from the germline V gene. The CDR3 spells CASGQSHSEETQYF. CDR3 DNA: TGCGCCAGCGGCCAAAGCCATAGCGAGGAGACCCAGTACTTC.

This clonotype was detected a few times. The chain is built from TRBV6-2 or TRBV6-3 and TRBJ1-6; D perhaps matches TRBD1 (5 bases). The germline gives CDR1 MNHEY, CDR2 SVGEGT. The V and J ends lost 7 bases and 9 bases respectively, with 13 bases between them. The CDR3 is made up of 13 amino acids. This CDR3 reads CASNPPGLSPLHF. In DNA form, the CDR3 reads TGTGCCAGCAACCCGCCGGGACTTTCACCCCTCCACTTT.

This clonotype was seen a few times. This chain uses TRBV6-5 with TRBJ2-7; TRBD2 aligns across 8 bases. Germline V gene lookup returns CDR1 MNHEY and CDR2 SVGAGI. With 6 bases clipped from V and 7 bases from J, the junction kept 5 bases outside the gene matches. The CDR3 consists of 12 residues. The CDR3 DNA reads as TGTGCCAGCAGCGGGGGGGCGAGAGAGCAGTACTTC. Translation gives CASSGGAREQYF.

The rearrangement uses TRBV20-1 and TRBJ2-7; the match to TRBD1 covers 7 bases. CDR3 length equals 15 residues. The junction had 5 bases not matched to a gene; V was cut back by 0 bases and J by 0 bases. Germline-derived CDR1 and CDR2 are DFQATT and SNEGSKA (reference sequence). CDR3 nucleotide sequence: TGCAGTGCTAGAGATCTGGACAGGTACTCCTACGAGCAGTACTTC. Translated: CSARDLDRYSYEQYF.

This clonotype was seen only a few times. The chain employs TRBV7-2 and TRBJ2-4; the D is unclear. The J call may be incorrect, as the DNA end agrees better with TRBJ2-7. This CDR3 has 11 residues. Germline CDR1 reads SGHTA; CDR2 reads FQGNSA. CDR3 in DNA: TGTGCCAGCAGAACCTTCTACGAGCAGTACTTC. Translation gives CASRTFYEQYF.

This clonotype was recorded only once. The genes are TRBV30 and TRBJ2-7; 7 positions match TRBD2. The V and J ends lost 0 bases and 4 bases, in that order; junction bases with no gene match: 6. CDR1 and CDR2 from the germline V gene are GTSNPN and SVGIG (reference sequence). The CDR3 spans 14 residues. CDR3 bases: TGTGCCTGGAGTGTACAAGCGGGGATTTACGAGCAGTACTTC. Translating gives CAWSVQAGIYEQYF.

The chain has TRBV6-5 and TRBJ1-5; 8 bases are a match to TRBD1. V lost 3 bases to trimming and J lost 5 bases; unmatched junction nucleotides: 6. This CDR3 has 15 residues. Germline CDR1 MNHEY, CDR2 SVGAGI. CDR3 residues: CASSYSSGGDQPQHF. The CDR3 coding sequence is TGTGCCAGCAGTTATTCATCAGGGGGCGATCAGCCCCAGCATTTT.